This T cell receptor (beta chain) was observed in a study of blood T cell repertoires in COVID-19. For the study at large: The United States, Italy and Spain provided the acute and convalescent COVID-19 samples. From T cells, B-cell-depleted T cells, or PBMCs came the material, which was cDNA or gDNA.

Germline assignment: CDR1 MGHRA and CDR2 YSYEKL. CDR3 length equals 15 residues. V was pared by 0 bases and J by 4 bases, with 11 bases between. In the source study's methods: From reference gene primer amplification, estimates of nucleated cell counts were derived. Sequencing used immunoSEQ multiplex PCR; TCRdb keeps in-frame clones, though not all of them. V, J and clone size were drawn from that table, and D and trimming were deduced from the DNA. This table has hundreds of thousands of clones, 79% appearing once. The sequenced material came from peripheral blood. The TCR sequence derives from a woman aged 35 to 49 with active or convalescent COVID-19. The chain has TRBV4-1 and TRBJ2-3, with D perhaps matching TRBD2 (5 bases). DNA for the CDR3: TGCGCCAGCAGCCAAGATCCCCTAGCAGCAGATACGCAGTATTTT. This gives the protein CASSQDPLAADTQYF.